This TCR beta chain comes out of a study of control samples from healthy donors and cancer patients (dated by TCRdb to the early 2020s). To prepare the library, the immunoSEQ multiplex PCR assay was applied. TCRdb took over this immuneACCESS table, retaining in-frame rearrangements with V and J assigned. Such tables are incomplete; in checked studies, under half of the missing clones stem from an unresolved V gene, and the remainder is unexplained. Across this sample there are around 130,000 clones, with 91% seen only once. Of the sample, roughly 9.4% falls within the top ten clones. V drops 2 bases and J drops 7 bases, leaving 14 bases in between. The germline V gene (reference sequence) specifies MNHNY as CDR1 and SVGAGI as CDR2. Including the terminal cysteine and phenylalanine, the CDR3 comprises 14 residues. Only the CDR3 region is kept as DNA, spanning 42 bases read in frame from base 1. About this clone: Its antigen has not been determined. Base qualities are not provided; no much larger clone lies one nucleotide away.

This receptor chain uses TRBV6-6 and TRBJ1-1, with no D gene named confidently. The specimen was blood. This TCR was recovered from a man aged 18 to 30 in good health. The CDR3 region reads CASSYTDSYSEAFF. The DNA reads TGTGCCAGCAGTTACACTGACTCATACAGTGAAGCTTTCTTT.